Reported below is one TCR beta chain. No antigen is known for it. This entry is derived from a study of T cell responses to AZD1222 COVID-19 vaccine. This CDR3 contains 15 residues. Trimming shortened V by 5 bases and J by 0 bases, and 11 bases separated the two germline ends. Germline lookup yields CDR1 SEHNR and CDR2 FQNEAQ (reference sequence). Sequencing was performed with immunoSEQ multiplex PCR; in TCRdb, only in-frame clones are kept and a portion is missing. This table has approximately 100,000 clones, 85% appearing once. Study-wide results and caveats: Only five to seven individuals given AZD1222 were seropositive at baseline.

This chain links TRBV7-9 with TRBJ2-1, with a tentative D call TRBD2 (6 bases). The receptor was derived from an adult who received the AZD1222 COVID-19 vaccine. The sample consisted of peripheral blood, taken 28 days after the second AZD1222 dose. The CDR3 spells CASSPLGSSYNEQFF. Written as DNA, the CDR3 is TGTGCCAGCAGCCCTCTCGGGAGCTCCTACAATGAGCAGTTCTTC.